This T cell receptor beta chain was identified in a study of blood T cell repertoires in COVID-19. Across the study: The origin of the acute and convalescent COVID-19 samples was the United States, Italy and Spain.

Seattle patients were enrolled while actively infected and followed longitudinally. Authors' processing steps: How many nucleated cells were present was estimated from reference gene primer amplification. This table comes from immunoSEQ multiplex PCR, and its TCRdb copy is limited to in-frame clones, with some not included. V and J calls and clone size are given by that table; D and trimming were obtained from the DNA. The sample records more than 250,000 clones, about nine tenths being singletons. Germline V gene data show CDR1 as SEHNR and CDR2 as FQNEAQ (reference sequence). The CDR3 length is 12 residues. Trimming took 5 bases from V and 9 from J, leaving 11 bases between them.

The chain couples TRBV7-9 to TRBJ2-1; D not certain. The sequenced sample consisted of peripheral blood. This clonotype was obtained from a woman in her fifties or sixties with COVID-19, enrolled during active disease. The CDR3 spells CASSQISGEQFF. The CDR3 DNA follows: TGTGCCAGCAGCCAGATATCGGGTGAGCAGTTCTTC.